This T cell receptor beta chain appears in the sequencing data of a study of cytomegalovirus exposure and HLA in healthy donors. V was shortened by 6 bases and J by 0 bases, with 12 bases between the two germline ends. Germline-derived CDR1 and CDR2 are MDHEN and SYDVKM. This CDR3 is 14 amino acids long. As concerns this clone: The antigen is unknown.

Nominally healthy donors were sampled, though unrecorded immune exposures were likely. General study points: Reportedly, a later analysis found an Asian-associated ancestry cluster had fewer N-insertions than the approximately 670-donor mean. The study designated fewer than 200 TCR beta chains cytomegalovirus-associated. Solely CMV serostatus was available to characterize immune exposure.

Use of 60 Vbeta and 13 Jbeta primers characterized the PCR. The method was immunoSEQ multiplex PCR; TCRdb's version includes in-frame clones alone and lacks a portion of them. Among 99,000 or so clones, 13% to 15% were seen once, and the ten largest hold 0.83%. The sequencing sample was made of PBMCs. V and J are TRBV28 and TRBJ2-7; D remains unclear. The TCR comes from a female donor in good health and CMV-seronegative. The CDR3 region has the DNA TGTGCCAGCAGAAACTACCAGAGCTCCTACGAGCAGTACTTC. This sequence encodes CASRNYQSSYEQYF.